These T cell receptor beta chains were read from a single sample in a study of cytomegalovirus exposure and HLA in healthy donors. The protocol was immunoSEQ multiplex PCR, while the TCRdb copy is restricted to in-frame clones and leaves out a portion. This table holds fewer than 150,000 clones, about 79% found once. The sequenced material came from PBMCs. These receptors all come from a woman aged 18-29 years in good health and CMV-seronegative. Both conserved end residues are part of each CDR3. Fields, in order: CDR3 length, D gene, clone size, V gene, J gene, CDR3 protein, CDR3 DNA. D genes are given only for firm matches. Clone size appears in some rows only: once, few, many, or a class for an expanded clone.

>16|TRBD1|NA|TRBV7-6|TRBJ1-1
CASSLGYRGSYTEAFF
TGTGCCAGCAGCTTAGGGTACAGGGGCTCCTACACTGAAGCTTTCTTT
>13|NA|NA|TRBV4-1|TRBJ2-5
CASSQTTLETQYF
TGCGCCAGCAGCCAGACGACTTTAGAGACCCAGTACTTC
>12|NA|NA|TRBV28|TRBJ2-7
CASSRLFYEQYF
TGTGCCAGCAGTCGACTTTTCTACGAGCAGTACTTC
>15|NA|NA|TRBV10-3|TRBJ2-7
CAISESESGDYEQYF
TGTGCCATCAGTGAGTCAGAGAGCGGAGACTACGAGCAGTACTTC
>16|TRBD2|NA|TRBV7-7|TRBJ2-5
CASSPGLAGAQETQYF
TGTGCCAGCAGCCCTGGACTAGCGGGAGCCCAAGAGACCCAGTACTTC
>13|NA|NA|TRBV5-1|TRBJ2-3
CASSLQGTDTQYF
TGCGCCAGCAGCTTACAGGGCACAGATACGCAGTATTTT
>16|TRBD1|NA|TRBV7-2|TRBJ2-1
CASSSATGGSYNEQFF
TGTGCCAGCAGCTCCGCGACAGGGGGGTCCTACAATGAGCAGTTCTTC
>15|TRBD1|NA|TRBV25-1|TRBJ1-5
CASSPGTGDQQPQHF
TGTGCCAGCAGTCCCGGGACAGGGGATCAACAGCCCCAGCATTTT
>14|NA|NA|TRBV19|TRBJ2-5
CATKHTGSRETQYF
TGTGCCACCAAACACACAGGCAGTAGGGAGACCCAGTACTTC
>14|NA|few|TRBV11-2|TRBJ1-1
CASSLGRPNTEAFF
TGTGCCAGCAGCTTAGGGAGGCCGAACACTGAAGCTTTCTTT
>16|TRBD2|NA|TRBV10-3|TRBJ2-1
CAISGGRGSSYNEQFF
TGTGCCATCAGCGGAGGGCGGGGGAGCTCCTACAATGAGCAGTTCTTC
>16|TRBD1|NA|TRBV5-1|TRBJ1-4
CASSPQGQAYNEKLFF
TGCGCCAGCAGCCCCCAGGGACAGGCGTATAATGAAAAACTGTTTTTT
>17|NA|NA|TRBV10-1|TRBJ2-7
CASVKRRLSTLPYEQYF
TGCGCCAGCGTAAAGAGGAGACTTTCAACCCTTCCCTACGAGCAGTACTTC
>11|NA|NA|TRBV20-1|TRBJ2-3
CSAPFGDTQYF
TGCAGTGCTCCCTTCGGGGATACGCAGTATTTT
>16|NA|NA|TRBV7-2|TRBJ2-4
CASSLVQGRGKNIQYF
TGTGCCAGCAGCTTAGTACAGGGTCGAGGCAAAAACATTCAGTACTTC
>14|NA|NA|TRBV28|TRBJ1-4
CASGHGKINEKLFF
TGTGCCAGCGGCCACGGGAAAATCAATGAAAAACTGTTTTTT
>15|NA|few|TRBV6-1|TRBJ1-5
CASNRNREMGQPQHF
TGTGCCAGCAACCGTAACAGGGAAATGGGTCAGCCCCAGCATTTT
>15|NA|NA|TRBV29-1|TRBJ2-2
CSVGGLAQNTGELFF
TGCAGCGTTGGGGGGCTAGCTCAGAACACCGGGGAGCTGTTTTTT
>13|TRBD2|NA|TRBV5-4|TRBJ2-7
CASEGGESYEQYF
TGTGCCAGCGAGGGAGGGGAGTCTTACGAGCAGTACTTC
>14|TRBD1|NA|TRBV28|TRBJ2-1
CASSVRQGAREQFF
TGTGCCAGCAGTGTAAGACAGGGGGCACGGGAGCAGTTCTTC
>15|TRBD1|NA|TRBV11-2|TRBJ1-1
CASSLPRDRIAEAFF
TGTGCCAGCAGCTTACCGCGGGACAGAATTGCTGAAGCTTTCTTT
>17|TRBD2|few|TRBV6-1|TRBJ2-1
CASSEWGLAGGPGEQFF
TGTGCCAGCAGTGAATGGGGACTAGCGGGAGGGCCGGGTGAGCAGTTCTTC
>18|TRBD1|NA|TRBV18|TRBJ1-4
CASSRDRGDSSTNEKLFF
TGTGCCAGCTCACGGGACAGGGGCGATTCTTCGACTAATGAAAAACTGTTTTTT
>13|NA|few|TRBV28|TRBJ1-1
CASTDSGNTEAFF
TGTGCCAGCACGGACAGTGGTAACACTGAAGCTTTCTTT
>14|TRBD1|NA|TRBV6-4|TRBJ2-1
CASSRDRGDNEQFF
TGTGCCAGCAGCCGGGACAGGGGGGACAATGAGCAGTTCTTC
>14|TRBD1|once|TRBV28|TRBJ1-2
CASSSGGKGHGYTF
TGTGCCAGCAGTTCAGGGGGCAAGGGTCATGGCTACACCTTC
>15|NA|NA|TRBV19|TRBJ1-5
CASSIGQNSNQPQHF
TGTGCCAGTAGTATCGGACAGAATAGCAATCAGCCCCAGCATTTT
>11|NA|NA|TRBV7-9|TRBJ1-1
CASSRTSEAFF
TGTGCCAGCAGCCGTACAAGTGAAGCTTTCTTT
>13|TRBD1|few|TRBV4-1|TRBJ1-4
CASTTGPNEKLFF
TGCGCCAGCACGACAGGGCCTAATGAAAAACTGTTTTTT